This T cell receptor beta chain is drawn from a study of identical twins. General study points: The models systematically underestimated how much out-of-frame TCR alpha was shared in monozygotic twins.

V lost 0 bases to trimming and J lost 4 bases, with 5 bases between them. CDR3 length: 13 amino acids. Germline V gene lookup returns CDR1 ENHRY and CDR2 SYGVKD. TCRdb used MiXCR to reprocess the 5' RACE reads, holding one entry per CDR3 protein. The table records 690,000 or so distinct CDR3 sequences, 8.5% to 9% of them present only once. The table lists this clonotype with a few counts. The antigen is unknown. The sample was also linked to a second study, of yellow fever vaccine responses in identical twins.

The V and J genes are TRBV10-3 and TRBJ2-3, with D unclear. Sequenced input: PBMCs. The source is a woman aged 18-35 years in good health. CDR3 residues: CAISESRPDTQYF. The CDR3, as DNA: TGTGCCATCAGTGAGTCGAGGCCAGATACGCAGTATTTT.